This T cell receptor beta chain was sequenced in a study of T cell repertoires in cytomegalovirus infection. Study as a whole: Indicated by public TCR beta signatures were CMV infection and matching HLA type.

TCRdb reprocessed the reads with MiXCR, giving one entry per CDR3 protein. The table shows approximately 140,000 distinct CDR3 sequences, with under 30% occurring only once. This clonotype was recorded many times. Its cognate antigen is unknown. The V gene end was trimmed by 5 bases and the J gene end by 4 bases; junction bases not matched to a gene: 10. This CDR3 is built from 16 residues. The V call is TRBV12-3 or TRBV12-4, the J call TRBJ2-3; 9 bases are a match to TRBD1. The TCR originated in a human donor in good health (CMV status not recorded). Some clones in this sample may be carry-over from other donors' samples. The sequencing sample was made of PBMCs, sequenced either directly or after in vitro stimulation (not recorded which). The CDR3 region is CASSPGQGTLSDTQYF. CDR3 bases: TGTGCCAGCAGTCCAGGACAGGGGACCTTATCAGATACGCAGTATTTT.